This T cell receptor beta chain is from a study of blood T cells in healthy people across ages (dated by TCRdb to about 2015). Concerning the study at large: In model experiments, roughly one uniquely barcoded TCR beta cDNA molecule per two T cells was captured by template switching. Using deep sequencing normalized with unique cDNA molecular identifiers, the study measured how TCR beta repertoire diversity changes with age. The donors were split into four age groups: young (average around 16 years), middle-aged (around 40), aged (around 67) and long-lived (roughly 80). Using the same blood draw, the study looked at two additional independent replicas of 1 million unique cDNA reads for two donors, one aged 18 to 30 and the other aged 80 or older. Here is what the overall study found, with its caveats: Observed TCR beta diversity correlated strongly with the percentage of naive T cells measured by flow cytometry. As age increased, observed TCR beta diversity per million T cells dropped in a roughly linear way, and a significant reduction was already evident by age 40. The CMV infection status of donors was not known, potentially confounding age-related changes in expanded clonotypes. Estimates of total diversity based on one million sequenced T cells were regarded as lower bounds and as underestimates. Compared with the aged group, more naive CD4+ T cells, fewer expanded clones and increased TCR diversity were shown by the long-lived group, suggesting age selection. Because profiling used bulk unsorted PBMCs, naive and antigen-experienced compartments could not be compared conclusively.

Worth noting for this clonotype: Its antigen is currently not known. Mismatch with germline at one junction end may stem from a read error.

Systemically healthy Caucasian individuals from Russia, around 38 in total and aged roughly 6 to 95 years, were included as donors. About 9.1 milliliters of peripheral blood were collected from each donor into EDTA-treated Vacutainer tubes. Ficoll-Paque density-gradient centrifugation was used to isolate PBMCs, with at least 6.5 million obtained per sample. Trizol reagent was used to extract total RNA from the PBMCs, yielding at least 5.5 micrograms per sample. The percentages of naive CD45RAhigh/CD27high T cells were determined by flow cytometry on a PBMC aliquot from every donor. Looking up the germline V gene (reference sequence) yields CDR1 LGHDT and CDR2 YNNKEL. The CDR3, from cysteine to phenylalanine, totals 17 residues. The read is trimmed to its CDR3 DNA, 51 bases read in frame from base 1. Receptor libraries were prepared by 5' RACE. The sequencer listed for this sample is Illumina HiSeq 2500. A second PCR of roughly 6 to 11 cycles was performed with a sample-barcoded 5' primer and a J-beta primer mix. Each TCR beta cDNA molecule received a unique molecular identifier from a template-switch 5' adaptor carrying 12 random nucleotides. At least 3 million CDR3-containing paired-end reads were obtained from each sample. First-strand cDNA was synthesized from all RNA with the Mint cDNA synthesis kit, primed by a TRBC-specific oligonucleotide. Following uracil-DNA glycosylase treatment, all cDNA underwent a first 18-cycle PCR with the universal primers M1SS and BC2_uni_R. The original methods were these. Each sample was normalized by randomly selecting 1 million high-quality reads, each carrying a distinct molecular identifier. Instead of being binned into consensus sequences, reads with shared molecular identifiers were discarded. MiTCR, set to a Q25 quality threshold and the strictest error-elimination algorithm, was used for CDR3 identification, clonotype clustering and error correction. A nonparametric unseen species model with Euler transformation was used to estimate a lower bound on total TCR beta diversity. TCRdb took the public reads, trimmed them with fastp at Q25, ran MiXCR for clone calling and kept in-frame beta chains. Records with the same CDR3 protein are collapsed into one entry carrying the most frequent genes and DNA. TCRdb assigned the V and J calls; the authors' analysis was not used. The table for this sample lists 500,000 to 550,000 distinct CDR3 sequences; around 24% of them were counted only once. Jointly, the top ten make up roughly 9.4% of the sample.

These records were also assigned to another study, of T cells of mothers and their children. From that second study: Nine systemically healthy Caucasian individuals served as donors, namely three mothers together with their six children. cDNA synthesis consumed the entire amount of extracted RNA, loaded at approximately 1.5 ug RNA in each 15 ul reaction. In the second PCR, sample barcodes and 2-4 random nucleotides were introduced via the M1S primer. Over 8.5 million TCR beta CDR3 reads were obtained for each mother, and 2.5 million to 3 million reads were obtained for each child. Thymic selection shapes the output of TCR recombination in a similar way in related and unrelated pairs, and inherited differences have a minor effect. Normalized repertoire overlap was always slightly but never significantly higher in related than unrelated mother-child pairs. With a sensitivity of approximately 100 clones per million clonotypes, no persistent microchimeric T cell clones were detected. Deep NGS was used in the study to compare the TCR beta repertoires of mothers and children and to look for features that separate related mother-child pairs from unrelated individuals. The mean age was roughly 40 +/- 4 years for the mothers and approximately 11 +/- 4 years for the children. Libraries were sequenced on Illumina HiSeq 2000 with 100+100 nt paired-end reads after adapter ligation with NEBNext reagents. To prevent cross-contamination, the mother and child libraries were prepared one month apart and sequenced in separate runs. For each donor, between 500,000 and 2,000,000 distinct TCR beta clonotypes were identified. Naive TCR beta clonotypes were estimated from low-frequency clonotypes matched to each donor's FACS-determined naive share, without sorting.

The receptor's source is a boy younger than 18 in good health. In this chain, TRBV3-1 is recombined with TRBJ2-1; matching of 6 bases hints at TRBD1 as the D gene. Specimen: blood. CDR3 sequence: CASSQVQGLRPYNEQFF. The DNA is TGTGCCAGCAGTCAAGTTCAGGGGTTACGACCCTACAATGAGCAGTTCTTC.